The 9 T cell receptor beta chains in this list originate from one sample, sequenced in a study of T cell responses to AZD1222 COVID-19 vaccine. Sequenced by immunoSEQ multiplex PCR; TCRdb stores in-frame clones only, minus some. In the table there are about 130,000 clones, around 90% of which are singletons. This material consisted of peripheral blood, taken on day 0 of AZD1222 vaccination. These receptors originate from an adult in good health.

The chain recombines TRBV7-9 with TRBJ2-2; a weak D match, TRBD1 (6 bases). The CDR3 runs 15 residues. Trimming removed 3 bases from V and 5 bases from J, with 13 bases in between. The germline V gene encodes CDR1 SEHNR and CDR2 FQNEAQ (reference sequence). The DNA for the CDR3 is TGTGCCAGCAGCTTCTTTAGGGGGTCGACCGGGGAGCTGTTTTTT. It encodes CASSFFRGSTGELFF.

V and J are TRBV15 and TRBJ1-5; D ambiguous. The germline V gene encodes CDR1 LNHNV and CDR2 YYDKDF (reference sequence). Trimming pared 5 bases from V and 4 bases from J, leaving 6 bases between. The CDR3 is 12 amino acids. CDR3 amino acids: CATSGQNQPQHF. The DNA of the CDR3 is TGTGCCACCAGCGGTCAAAATCAGCCCCAGCATTTT.

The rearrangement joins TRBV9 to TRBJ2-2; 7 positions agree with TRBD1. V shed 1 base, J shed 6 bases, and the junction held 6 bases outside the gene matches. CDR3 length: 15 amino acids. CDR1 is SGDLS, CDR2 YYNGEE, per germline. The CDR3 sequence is CASSVPDRVAGELFF. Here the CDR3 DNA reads TGTGCCAGCAGCGTACCTGACAGGGTCGCCGGGGAGCTGTTTTTT.

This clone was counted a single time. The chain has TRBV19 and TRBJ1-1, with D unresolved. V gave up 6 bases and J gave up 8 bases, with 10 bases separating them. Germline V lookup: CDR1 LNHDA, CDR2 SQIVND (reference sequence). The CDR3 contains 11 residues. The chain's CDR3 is CASSRTVEAFF. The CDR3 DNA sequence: TGTGCCAGTAGCCGGACTGTGGAAGCTTTCTTT.

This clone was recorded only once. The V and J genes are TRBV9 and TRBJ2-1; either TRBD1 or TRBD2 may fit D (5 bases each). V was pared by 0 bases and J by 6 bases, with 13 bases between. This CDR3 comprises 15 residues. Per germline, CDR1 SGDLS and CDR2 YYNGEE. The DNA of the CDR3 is TGTGCCAGCAGCGTAGAAGGCCGGGGCCCCAATGAGCAGTTCTTC. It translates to CASSVEGRGPNEQFF. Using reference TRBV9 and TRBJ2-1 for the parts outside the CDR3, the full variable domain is DSGVTQTPKHLITATGQRVTLRCSPRSGDLSVYWYQQSLDQGLQFLIQYYNGEERAKGNILERFSAQQFPDLHSELNLSSLELGDSALYFCASSVEGRGPNEQFFGPGTRLTVL.

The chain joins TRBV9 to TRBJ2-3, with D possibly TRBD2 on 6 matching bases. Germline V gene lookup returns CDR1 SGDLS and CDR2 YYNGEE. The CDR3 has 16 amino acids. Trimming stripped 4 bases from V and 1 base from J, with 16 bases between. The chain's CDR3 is CASSTYGGLGTDTQYF. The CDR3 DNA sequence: TGTGCCAGCAGCACGTATGGGGGACTTGGCACAGATACGCAGTATTTT.

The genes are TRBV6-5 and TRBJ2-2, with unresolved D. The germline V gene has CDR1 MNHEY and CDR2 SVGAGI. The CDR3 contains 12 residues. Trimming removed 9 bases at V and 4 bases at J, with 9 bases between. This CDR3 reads CARGSGTGELFF. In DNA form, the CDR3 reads TGTGCCAGGGGGTCGGGCACCGGGGAGCTGTTTTTT.

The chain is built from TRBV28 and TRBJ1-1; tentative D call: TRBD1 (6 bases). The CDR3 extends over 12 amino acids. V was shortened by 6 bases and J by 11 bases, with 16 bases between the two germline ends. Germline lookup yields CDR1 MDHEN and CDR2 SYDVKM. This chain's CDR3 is CASSLQGPGAFF. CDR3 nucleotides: TGTGCCAGCAGCCTGCAGGGGCCTGGGGCTTTCTTT.

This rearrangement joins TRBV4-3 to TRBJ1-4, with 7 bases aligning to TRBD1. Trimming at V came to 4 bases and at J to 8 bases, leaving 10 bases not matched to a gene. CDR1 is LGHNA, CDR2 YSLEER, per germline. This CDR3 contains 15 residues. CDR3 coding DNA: TGCGCCAGCAGCCGACTAGACAGGGAAGGAGAAAAACTGTTTTTT. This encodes CASSRLDREGEKLFF.